This T cell receptor beta chain was observed in a study of identical twins. TCRdb re-analysed the 5' RACE reads in MiXCR, keeping a single row per CDR3 protein. Seen here are about 100,000 distinct CDR3 sequences, under 6.5% observed once, and the top ten hold around 12%. This clonotype has at least ten counts. Per germline, CDR1 MGHRA and CDR2 YSYEKL. The ends were cut back, 0 bases at V and 0 bases at J, with 9 bases in the middle. This CDR3 is built from 16 residues. The clonotype comes from a woman aged 45 to 65 in good health. The gene calls are TRBV4-1 and TRBJ1-5; D uncertain. The specimen sequenced was memory T cells sorted from blood. In DNA form, the CDR3 reads TGCGCCAGCAGCCAAGATATAGCTTATAGCAATCAGCCCCAGCATTTT. Its translation: CASSQDIAYSNQPQHF.